What follows are 31 T cell receptor beta chains derived from one specimen sequenced in a study of naive and memory T cell subsets. Both TRBC1 and TRBC2 were covered by a beta constant-region primer of two equimolar oligonucleotides. In TCRdb, the UMI-ligation and nested PCR reads were re-called with MiXCR into one record per CDR3 protein. The data show roughly 91,000 distinct CDR3 sequences, roughly 13% seen once. Material for sequencing was central memory CD4+ T cells from blood. These receptors were taken from a human donor in good health.

This clonotype was seen a few times. The CDR3 nucleotides are TGTGCCATCAGTACAGGGCCCGAGCAGTACTTC. This encodes CAISTGPEQYF. This chain uses TRBV10-3 with TRBJ2-7; weak D call: TRBD1 (6 bases). The CDR3 has 11 amino acids. Between the trimmed V and J ends, which lost 5 bases and 6 bases, there was a span of 8 bases. CDR1 is ENHRY, CDR2 SYGVKD, per germline.

This chain joins TRBV7-2 and TRBJ1-1; perhaps TRBD1 as D (5 bases). CDR1 is SGHTA and CDR2 is FQGNSA in the germline V gene. The CDR3 is 13 amino acids. Trimming shortened V by 8 bases and J by 2 bases, and 12 bases separated the two germline ends. CDR3 nucleotides: TGTGCCAGCTCGGGGCAGGGTAACACTGAAGCTTTCTTT. It codes for CASSGQGNTEAFF.

This clonotype was recorded at least ten times. This rearrangement joins TRBV15 to TRBJ2-1; 7 bases match TRBD2. The V segment lost 7 bases and the J segment 10 bases; nucleotides outside the gene matches: 16. Germline CDR1 and CDR2: LNHNV and YYDKDF (reference sequence). This CDR3 comprises 15 residues. The CDR3 region is CATNLGGTAAREQFF. DNA of the CDR3: TGTGCCACCAACCTGGGGGGGACCGCGGCCCGGGAGCAGTTCTTC.

This clonotype was picked up a small number of times. A much larger clone lies one base from this, so it may be a read error. V gene TRBV11-1 combines with J gene TRBJ2-7, with TRBD2 identical over 7 bases. J gave up 2 bases and V 2 bases, and 6 bases lay outside the gene matches. CDR3 size: 15 residues. CDR1 is SGHAT, CDR2 FQDESV, per germline (reference sequence). CDR3 nucleotides: TGTGCCAGCAGCTTAACGCCTAGCGGAGCCTACGAGCAGTACTTC. Amino acids: CASSLTPSGAYEQYF.

CDR3 sequence (DNA): TGCAGTGCTAGACCCATAGCGGGAGGAAGGACAGATACGCAGTATTTT. Residues: CSARPIAGGRTDTQYF. The rearrangement joins TRBV20-1 to TRBJ2-3, with 10 bases fitting TRBD2. Trimming took 2 bases from V and 3 from J; bases not matched to a gene: 8. Germline assignment: CDR1 DFQATT and CDR2 SNEGSKA (reference sequence). This CDR3 region has 16 residues.

This clonotype was picked up many times. This chain joins TRBV9 and TRBJ2-1; D unclear. CDR3 length equals 12 residues. Germline assignment: CDR1 SGDLS and CDR2 YYNGEE. The germline V and J ends were trimmed by 3 bases and 9 bases, with 10 bases remaining between them. The CDR3 sequence: CASSEGVAEQFF. The CDR3 nucleotides are TGTGCCAGCAGCGAAGGCGTAGCTGAGCAGTTCTTC.

This clonotype came up many times. The J gene is TRBJ2-5, the V gene TRBV7-9; 7 bases are a match to TRBD1. The CDR3 covers 15 residues. J was trimmed by 2 bases and V by 0 bases; bases with no gene match: 3. Germline-derived CDR1 and CDR2 are SEHNR and FQNEAQ (reference sequence). DNA for the CDR3: TGTGCCAGCAGCTTAGCGTTGGGACAGCAAGAGACCCAGTACTTC. Its translation: CASSLALGQQETQYF.

This clonotype showed up many times. The chain combines TRBV6-2 or TRBV6-3 with TRBJ2-1; TRBD2 matches at 7 bases. V shed 6 bases, J shed 4 bases, and the junction held 9 bases outside the gene matches. CDR1 is MNHEY and CDR2 is SVGEGT in the germline V gene. CDR3 size: 15 residues. The CDR3 DNA reads TGTGCCAGCAGCAACCGGGACTACCGATACAATGAGCAGTTCTTC. As protein: CASSNRDYRYNEQFF.

The chain is built from TRBV20-1 and TRBJ1-1; D not resolved. In germline, CDR1 is DFQATT, CDR2 SNEGSKA (reference sequence). CDR3 length equals 12 residues. The V end was cut by 1 base, the J end by 10 bases, with 13 bases between. The CDR3 loop reads CSARVSQRGAFF. The CDR3 coding sequence is TGCAGTGCTAGAGTCTCTCAACGTGGAGCTTTCTTT.

This clonotype was observed many times. The chain links TRBV5-1 to TRBJ2-4; 12 positions match TRBD2. This CDR3 comprises 16 residues. V lost 3 bases, J lost 3 bases, and 4 bases stayed unmatched. CDR1 and CDR2 (germline): SGHRS, YFSETQ. CDR3 sequence reads: CASSSGLAGFKNIQYF. The CDR3 DNA is TGCGCCAGCAGCTCGGGACTAGCGGGCTTCAAAAACATTCAGTACTTC.

This clonotype was counted at least ten times. The chain links TRBV12-3 or TRBV12-4 to TRBJ1-1; D unresolved. The V end lost 8 bases, the J end lost 3 bases, and 10 bases lay between the germline ends. This CDR3 is built from 12 residues. CDR3 protein: CASRAPYTEAFF. The CDR3, as DNA: TGTGCCAGCCGGGCCCCGTACACTGAAGCTTTCTTT.

In this sample, this clonotype turned up many times. The gene calls are TRBV2 and TRBJ2-1, with 9 bases aligning to TRBD2. The CDR3 is 15 amino acids. V dropped 8 bases and J dropped 4; count of bases not matched to a gene: 9. From germline, CDR1 is SNHLY and CDR2 FYNNEI. The CDR3 sequence is CASSLAGLLYNEQFF. The CDR3 region has the DNA TGTGCCAGCTCCCTAGCGGGACTCCTTTACAATGAGCAGTTCTTC.

V usage is TRBV3-1 and J usage is TRBJ2-5; 7 nucleotides align to TRBD2. V was clipped by 4 bases and J by 5 bases; unmatched bases: 10. Germline loops: CDR1 LGHDT, CDR2 YNNKEL (reference sequence). The CDR3 is made up of 15 amino acids. The CDR3 is CASSRGRELWETQYF. The CDR3 bases are TGTGCCAGCAGCCGCGGGCGGGAGCTTTGGGAGACCCAGTACTTC.

With regard to this clonotype: A much larger clonotype is one base distant, so this may be a read error. In this CDR3 the conserved last residue, phenylalanine or tryptophan, is missing, so a read error is likely. J is TRBJ1-1 and V is TRBV6-1; 10 nucleotides align to TRBD1. Trimming removed 6 bases from V and 4 bases from J; junction bases left unmatched: 2. Germline assignment: CDR1 MNHNS and CDR2 SASEGT. The CDR3 sequence is 13 residues long. CDR3: CASRRQGATEAFL. In DNA, the CDR3 is TGTGCCAGCAGAAGACAGGGGGCCACTGAAGCTTTCCTT.

This rearrangement joins TRBV30 to TRBJ1-5; D unresolved. With 1 base removed from V and 0 bases from J, the gap between germline ends came to 10 bases. The CDR3 is made up of 15 amino acids. The germline V gene encodes CDR1 GTSNPN and CDR2 SVGIG (reference sequence). The CDR3 sequence is CAWSGYMASNQPQHF. The CDR3 nucleotides read TGTGCCTGGAGTGGGTACATGGCTAGCAATCAGCCCCAGCATTTT.

The chain is built from TRBV12-3 or TRBV12-4 and TRBJ2-7; 8 bases are a match to TRBD2. This CDR3 contains 15 residues. Germline trimming cut 7 bases from V and 1 base from J; bases unmatched to any gene: 9. DNA of the CDR3: TGTGCCAGCACCTCCGGGGTAGCGGGGTCCTACGAGCAGTACTTC. Its protein is CASTSGVAGSYEQYF.

The V call is TRBV5-8, the J call TRBJ1-5, with unresolved D. The germline V gene has CDR1 SGHTS and CDR2 YDEGEE. The CDR3 length is 14 residues. The ends were cut back, 3 bases at V and 2 bases at J, with 9 bases in the middle. The CDR3 coding sequence is TGTGCCAGCAGCTCGAGTATCGGCAATCAGCCCCAGCATTTT. It is translated as CASSSSIGNQPQHF.

This clonotype was seen more than once but under ten times. The rearrangement joins TRBV12-3 or TRBV12-4 to TRBJ1-6; tentatively, D is TRBD1 (6 bases). The germline V and J ends were trimmed by 3 bases and 5 bases, with 11 bases remaining between them. The CDR3 consists of 15 residues. This CDR3 reads CASSFDRPNNSPLHF. In DNA form, the CDR3 reads TGTGCCAGCAGTTTTGACAGGCCTAATAATTCACCCCTCCACTTT.

The CDR3 sequence: CASARPHRDIDTGELFF. CDR3 sequence (DNA): TGTGCCAGCGCGCGACCCCACCGGGACATAGACACCGGGGAGCTGTTTTTT. This chain connects TRBV6-2 or TRBV6-3 to TRBJ2-2; the D gene is possibly TRBD1 (6 bases). CDR1 and CDR2 (germline): MNHEY, SVGEGT. V was pared by 8 bases and J by 3 bases, with 22 bases between. The CDR3 runs 17 residues.

This sequence joins TRBV9 and TRBJ2-1; no firm D call. Germline V gives CDR1 SGDLS, CDR2 YYNGEE. The germline V and J ends were trimmed by 0 bases and 7 bases, with 20 bases remaining between them. The CDR3 is 17 amino acids. CDR3 bases: TGTGCCAGCAGCGTAGGATCGCTGCCCGCAGTATTGAATGAGCAGTTCTTC. Amino acid sequence: CASSVGSLPAVLNEQFF.

V is TRBV2 and J is TRBJ1-4; TRBD1 is a possible D gene (6 bases). V dropped 4 bases and J dropped 5 bases, with 14 bases sitting between them. The CDR3 runs 15 residues. The germline V gene encodes CDR1 SNHLY and CDR2 FYNNEI. CDR3 DNA sequence: TGTGCCAGCAGTGTTTCAGGGGCGAGGAATGAAAAACTGTTTTTT. Its translation: CASSVSGARNEKLFF.

This clonotype was counted at least ten times. The V call is TRBV5-5, the J call TRBJ2-3, with 7 bases that match TRBD2. This CDR3 spans 16 amino acids. The J segment lost 2 bases and the V segment lost 4 bases, leaving 10 bases of the junction unmatched. Germline V lookup: CDR1 SGHKS, CDR2 YYEKEE (reference sequence). The CDR3: CASSGAIAGPTDTQYF. The CDR3 coding sequence is TGTGCCAGCAGCGGCGCGATAGCGGGCCCCACAGATACGCAGTATTTT.

In DNA, the CDR3 is TGTGCCGCTCAGGCTTCTGGAAACACCATATATTTT. This encodes CAAQASGNTIYF. This chain connects TRBV30 to TRBJ1-3; D gene uncertain. This CDR3 is 12 amino acids long. Germline V gives CDR1 GTSNPN, CDR2 SVGIG (reference sequence). The ends were cut back, 8 bases at V and 1 base at J, with 9 bases in the middle.

This clonotype was detected only a few times. The CDR3 here is CSARELDSLREQYF. The CDR3 DNA reads TGCAGTGCTAGAGAACTCGACAGCTTGAGGGAGCAGTACTTC. This chain links TRBV20-1 with TRBJ2-7; maybe TRBD1 (5 bases). Between the trimmed V and J ends, which lost 0 bases and 7 bases, there was a span of 16 bases. The CDR3 totals 14 residues. CDR1 and CDR2 (germline): DFQATT, SNEGSKA (reference sequence).

This clonotype was detected a few times. The J gene is TRBJ1-5, the V gene TRBV6-2 or TRBV6-3; perhaps TRBD1 as D (6 bases). The CDR3 runs 18 residues. Germline-derived CDR1 and CDR2 are MNHEY and SVGEGT. Trimming cost V 6 bases and J 0 bases, with 21 bases left between them. CDR3 DNA: TGTGCCAGCAGGAAAAAACAGGGCGGCCATTATAGCAATCAGCCCCAGCATTTT. This encodes CASRKKQGGHYSNQPQHF.

The sample holds a few counts of this clonotype. V usage is TRBV27 and J usage is TRBJ2-1, with 16 bases identical to TRBD2. The ends lost 5 bases at V and 9 bases at J; junction bases unmatched: 4. CDR1 and CDR2 from the germline V gene are MNHEY and SMNVEV (reference sequence). The CDR3 spans 15 residues. Here the CDR3 DNA reads TGTGCCAGCAGTAGAGGGACTAGCGGGGGGGGTGAGCAGTTCTTC. This gives the protein CASSRGTSGGGEQFF.

This clonotype was seen a few times. The CDR3 is CASSLGSGAGREIIQYF. The CDR3 DNA reads as TGTGCCAGCAGCTTAGGGTCAGGGGCGGGGCGGGAGATCATTCAGTACTTC. The gene calls are TRBV7-2 and TRBJ2-4; D is possibly TRBD2 (7 bases). Trimming removed 1 base at V and 9 bases at J, with 22 bases between. CDR3 length: 17 amino acids. The germline gives CDR1 SGHTA, CDR2 FQGNSA. Based on the CDR3 plus reference TRBV7-2 and TRBJ2-4, the full variable domain is GAGVSQSPSNKVTEKGKDVELRCDPISGHTALYWYRQSLGQGLEFLIYFQGNSAPDKSGLPSDRFSAERTGGSVSTLTIQRTQQEDSAVYLCASSLGSGAGREIIQYFGAGTRLSVL.

This clonotype was seen ten or more times. This chain connects TRBV5-1 to TRBJ1-2, with 9 bases fitting TRBD1. With 0 bases clipped from V and 6 bases from J, the junction kept 6 bases outside the gene matches. The CDR3 is 15 residues long. Germline CDR1 is SGHRS and CDR2 is YFSETQ. The CDR3, as DNA: TGCGCCAGCAGCTTGGTTGGACAGGGGTTGAATGGCTACACCTTC. This gives the protein CASSLVGQGLNGYTF.

There are a few counts of this clonotype. A read error may account for a junction end that differs from germline. This rearrangement joins TRBV30 to TRBJ2-1, with D possibly matching TRBD2 (5 bases). The CDR3 covers 12 residues. CDR1 GTSNPN and CDR2 SVGIG come from the germline V gene (reference sequence). The CDR3 region is CAWSVEGPRRIF. The CDR3 DNA reads TGTGCCTGGAGTGTAGAGGGCCCCCGGAGAATCTTC.

The rearrangement joins TRBV7-2 to TRBJ1-2; TRBD1 might be the D (6 bases). V was trimmed by 1 base and J by 5 bases, leaving 8 bases between them. This CDR3 has 13 residues. Germline loops: CDR1 SGHTA, CDR2 FQGNSA. CDR3 in amino acids: CASSLGTEYGYTF. As DNA, the CDR3 is TGTGCCAGCAGCTTAGGGACAGAATATGGCTACACCTTC. Looking up the rest from reference TRBV7-2 and TRBJ1-2 gives the full variable domain: GAGVSQSPSNKVTEKGKDVELRCDPISGHTALYWYRQSLGQGLEFLIYFQGNSAPDKSGLPSDRFSAERTGGSVSTLTIQRTQQEDSAVYLCASSLGTEYGYTFGSGTRLTVV.

This clonotype was detected ten times or more. The chain employs TRBV20-1 and TRBJ2-7; no clear D gene. The CDR3 totals 13 residues. The V and J ends lost 5 bases and 0 bases respectively, with 11 bases between them. Looked up from germline, CDR1 is DFQATT and CDR2 is SNEGSKA (reference sequence). CDR3: CSALLGSSYEQYF. CDR3 in DNA: TGCAGTGCTCTCTTGGGCAGCTCCTACGAGCAGTACTTC.